This paragraph reports one T cell receptor beta chain. Antigen specificity is unknown. The assay used was immunoSEQ (version v3.0), run at survey level. The table came from immunoSEQ multiplex PCR; TCRdb's copy has only in-frame clones and leaves some out. The sample shows tens of thousands of clones, 85% of them seen only once. The data were obtained in a study of long-term antiretroviral therapy in people with HIV. At the level of the study: Initial samples were collected about a decade before the 2015 immediate-ART recommendation. Regarding the study as a whole: Regardless of time point, clones expanded before ART dominated the repertoire. Increased diversity was seen after ART, yet it remained lower than in transplant donor controls.

The input for sequencing was unsorted PBMCs, taken 2.3 years after starting antiretroviral therapy. The receptor comes from a man aged 35 to 55 with HIV.

As DNA, the CDR3 is TGTGCCAGTAGTACCGACAGGGGGGCCAATCAGCCCCAGCATTTT. Translation gives CASSTDRGANQPQHF. The chain joins TRBV19 to TRBJ1-5; 9 positions agree with TRBD1. The CDR3 is made up of 15 amino acids. After removal of 4 bases from V and 3 bases from J, the junction contained 4 bases not matched to a gene. From germline, CDR1 is LNHDA and CDR2 SQIVND (reference sequence).